The 30 T cell receptor beta chains listed next were all sequenced from one sample in a study of blood T cells in healthy people across ages (dated by TCRdb to between 2014 and 2016). The library was built by means of 5' RACE. Sequencing instrument: Illumina HiSeq 2500. The second PCR ran for roughly 7 to 12 cycles and used a J-beta primer mix along with a sample-barcoded 5' primer. Using fastp trimming at Q25 and MiXCR clonotype assembly, TCRdb reanalyzed the public sequencing data and kept in-frame beta chains. One record per CDR3 amino acid sequence lists the most common genes and DNA. Recorded for this sample are nearly 800,000 distinct CDR3 sequences; roughly 25% of them occurred a single time. The ten largest account for more than 3% of the sample. Separately, the same data were catalogued under a study of T cells of mothers and their children.

The sample consisted of blood. The receptors were sampled from a boy younger than 18 in good health.

V and J are TRBV5-1 and TRBJ2-1; D is uncertain. Trimming stripped 3 bases from V and 0 bases from J, with 13 bases between. CDR3 length: 16 residues. Germline V CDR1 and CDR2: SGHRS, YFSETQ. Here the CDR3 DNA reads TGCGCCAGCAGCTCCCGGACGGTGAGCTCCTACAATGAGCAGTTCTTC. This encodes CASSSRTVSSYNEQFF.

The CDR3 DNA is TGTGCCAGCAGCTTTAGTGATCCAGATACGCAGTATTTT. Translation: CASSFSDPDTQYF. The chain recombines TRBV11-2 with TRBJ2-3, with D uncertain. CDR1 is SGHAT, CDR2 FQNNGV, per germline. The CDR3 loop spans 13 amino acids. V was trimmed by 3 bases and J by 4 bases, leaving 8 bases between them.

This clonotype occurred a few times. V is TRBV7-2 and J is TRBJ1-2; D is perhaps TRBD1 (5 bases). Per the germline V gene, CDR1 is SGHTA and CDR2 is FQGNSA. The CDR3 consists of 13 residues. Trimming took off 3 bases at V and 8 bases at J, with 13 bases between the two ends. The CDR3 spells CASSFGGATGYTF. As DNA, the CDR3 is TGTGCCAGCAGCTTTGGCGGGGCAACCGGCTACACCTTC.

The chain recombines TRBV10-3 with TRBJ2-1, with TRBD1 identical over 9 bases. Trimming removed 3 bases from V and 6 bases from J; junction bases left unmatched: 3. The germline V gene encodes CDR1 ENHRY and CDR2 SYGVKD. This CDR3 is 14 amino acids long. In DNA, the CDR3 is TGTGCCATCAGTGACCGGGACAGGGCCAATGAGCAGTTCTTC. Its translation: CAISDRDRANEQFF.

CDR3: CASASGNTIYF. The CDR3 DNA sequence: TGTGCCAGCGCCTCTGGAAACACCATATATTTT. V is TRBV9 and J is TRBJ1-3; D is unresolved. Germline-derived CDR1 and CDR2 are SGDLS and YYNGEE. The CDR3 covers 11 residues. Trimming removed 7 bases from V and 0 bases from J, with 2 bases in between.

This clonotype came up a few times. This chain uses TRBV7-2 with TRBJ2-3, with D possibly matching TRBD2 (6 bases). Trimming took off 2 bases at V and 3 bases at J, with 12 bases between the two ends. Germline lookup yields CDR1 SGHTA and CDR2 FQGNSA. CDR3 length: 15 residues. CDR3 in amino acids: CASSLYGAGTDTQYF. In DNA, the CDR3 is TGTGCCAGCAGCTTATATGGCGCGGGGACAGATACGCAGTATTTT.

This clonotype was seen a handful of times. This chain uses TRBV14 with TRBJ2-1, with 14 bases identical to TRBD2. Germline CDR1 reads SGHDN; CDR2 reads FVKESK. The V gene end was trimmed by 7 bases and the J gene end by 10 bases; junction bases not matched to a gene: 9. There are 15 residues in the CDR3. The CDR3 bases are TGTGCCAGCAACCGACTAGCGGGAGGGCTCAAAGAGCAGTTCTTC. This translates into CASNRLAGGLKEQFF. The variable domain in full, completed from reference TRBV14 and TRBJ2-1, reads EAGVTQFPSHSVIEKGQTVTLRCDPISGHDNLYWYRRVMGKEIKFLLHFVKESKQDESGMPNNRFLAERTGGTYSTLKVQPAELEDSGVYFCASNRLAGGLKEQFFGPGTRLTVL.

J is TRBJ2-5 and V is TRBV7-9; D is unresolved. Trimming left V 1 base short and J 2 bases short, with 8 bases between. Germline V gives CDR1 SEHNR, CDR2 FQNEAQ (reference sequence). CDR3 size: 14 residues. CDR3 residues: CASSLGWIQETQYF. The CDR3 nucleotides read TGTGCCAGCAGCTTAGGATGGATACAAGAGACCCAGTACTTC. The full variable domain, in which reference TRBV7-9 and TRBJ2-5 provide the parts outside the CDR3, is DTGVSQNPRHKITKRGQNVTFRCDPISEHNRLYWYRQTLGQGPEFLTYFQNEAQLEKSRLLSDRFSAERPKGSFSTLEIQRTEQGDSAMYLCASSLGWIQETQYFGPGTRLLVL.

The gene calls are TRBV20-1 and TRBJ2-5; D unclear. The germline V gene encodes CDR1 DFQATT and CDR2 SNEGSKA (reference sequence). V was shortened by 2 bases and J by 5 bases, with 9 bases between the two germline ends. The CDR3 spans 12 residues. Here the CDR3 DNA reads TGCAGTGCTAGAAGAGTTGTTGAGACCCAGTACTTC. Translating it yields CSARRVVETQYF.

This clonotype was counted a few times. This rearrangement joins TRBV6-4 to TRBJ1-6; D unclear. Germline-derived CDR1 and CDR2 are MRHNA and SNTAGT. The CDR3 is 13 amino acids. V gave up 3 bases and J gave up 2 bases, with 2 bases separating them. Here the CDR3 DNA reads TGTGCCAGCAGTGAAACCTATAATTCACCCCTCCACTTT. It codes for CASSETYNSPLHF.

Only a few counts were recorded for this clonotype. The V and J genes are TRBV5-1 and TRBJ2-5; perhaps TRBD1 as D (6 bases). CDR3 size: 14 residues. Germline lookup yields CDR1 SGHRS and CDR2 YFSETQ. Trimming left V 4 bases short and J 2 bases short, with 12 bases between. The CDR3, as DNA: TGCGCCAGCAGCACCGGACAGTTGCAAGAGACCCAGTACTTC. Translating it yields CASSTGQLQETQYF.

This clonotype was seen more than once but under ten times. CDR3 DNA sequence: TGTGCCAGCAGCCACTCAAGAGGACAGAAGAATGAAAAACTGTTTTTT. This codes for CASSHSRGQKNEKLFF. The chain employs TRBV3-1 and TRBJ1-4; D is possibly TRBD1 (6 bases). Germline CDR1 is LGHDT and CDR2 is YNNKEL (reference sequence). The CDR3 has 16 amino acids. Deletions cut 3 bases from V and 5 bases from J, with 16 bases between.

This clonotype came up a few times. This sequence joins TRBV20-1 and TRBJ2-5; maybe TRBD2 (5 bases). The CDR3 length is 12 residues. The V end was cut by 6 bases, the J end by 5 bases, with 13 bases between. CDR1 and CDR2 from the germline V gene are DFQATT and SNEGSKA (reference sequence). The CDR3 bases are TGCAGTGCCAATGGGGAGAGGGAGACCCAGTACTTC. It encodes CSANGERETQYF.

The chain carries TRBV28 and TRBJ1-2, with D perhaps matching TRBD1 (5 bases). The V gene's germline CDR1 is MDHEN and CDR2 SYDVKM. The CDR3 runs to 15 residues. Trimming cost V 8 bases and J 2 bases, with 18 bases left between them. The CDR3 DNA reads TGTGCCAGCGGTACAGGAGGGGCAACCAACTATGGCTACACCTTC. Translated: CASGTGGATNYGYTF.

J is TRBJ1-1 and V is TRBV29-1; 7 bases line up with TRBD1. Germline CDR1 and CDR2: SQVTM and ANQGSEA. The ends lost 6 bases at V and 0 bases at J; junction bases unmatched: 13. This CDR3 region has 16 residues. The CDR3 sequence is CSVRIRDSLMNTEAFF. The DNA of the CDR3 is TGCAGCGTGAGGATCCGGGACAGCCTCATGAACACTGAAGCTTTCTTT. Together with reference TRBV29-1 and TRBJ1-1, the CDR3 gives the full variable domain: SAVISQKPSRDICQRGTSLTIQCQVDSQVTMMFWYRQQPGQSLTLIATANQGSEATYESGFVIDKFPISRPNLTFSTLTVSNMSPEDSSIYLCSVRIRDSLMNTEAFFGQGTRLTVV.

This clonotype appeared once. This chain links TRBV2 with TRBJ2-3; 14 bases map to TRBD2. This CDR3 is 15 amino acids long. Germline values: CDR1 SNHLY, CDR2 FYNNEI. The junction had 6 bases not matched to a gene; V was cut back by 6 bases and J by 7 bases. As DNA, the CDR3 is TGTGCCAGCAGGAGACTAGCGGGGGGGCAGAATACGCAGTATTTT. It yields the protein CASRRLAGGQNTQYF.

The J gene is TRBJ2-2, the V gene TRBV6-2 or TRBV6-3, with 7 positions matching TRBD2. J was trimmed by 4 bases and V by 6 bases; bases with no gene match: 8. The CDR3 extends over 15 amino acids. Germline-derived CDR1 and CDR2 are MNHEY and SVGEGT. CDR3 protein: CASRTREALTGELFF. CDR3 in DNA: TGTGCCAGCAGAACCCGGGAGGCCCTCACCGGGGAGCTGTTTTTT.

The sample holds many counts of this clonotype. J is TRBJ2-5 and V is TRBV18; D not certain. Germline-derived CDR1 and CDR2 are KGHSH and LQKENI. The CDR3 is 12 residues long. Trimming pared 3 bases from V and 2 bases from J, leaving 4 bases between. CDR3 protein: CASSPQQETQYF. The CDR3 region has the DNA TGTGCCAGCTCACCCCAGCAAGAGACCCAGTACTTC.

This clonotype has only a few counts. The chain combines TRBV29-1 with TRBJ1-2; 8 nucleotides line up with TRBD1. CDR3 length: 12 amino acids. Germline V gene lookup returns CDR1 SQVTM and CDR2 ANQGSEA. The V segment lost 8 bases and the J segment 5 bases; nucleotides outside the gene matches: 7. The CDR3 spells CSLLQGEYGYTF. The CDR3 DNA reads TGCAGCCTACTACAGGGGGAGTATGGCTACACCTTC.

DNA for the CDR3: TGTGCCACCAGCTCACAGGTCAGCACAGATACGCAGTATTTT. This translates into CATSSQVSTDTQYF. The rearrangement uses TRBV15 and TRBJ2-3, with TRBD1 as a possible D gene (5 bases). The CDR3 runs 14 residues. Germline V CDR1 and CDR2: LNHNV, YYDKDF (reference sequence). Trimming stripped 5 bases from V and 0 bases from J, with 9 bases between.

This clonotype was picked up a small number of times. The rearrangement links TRBV7-9 to TRBJ2-2, with D hard to call. CDR3 size: 17 residues. Germline V gene sequence: CDR1 SEHNR, CDR2 FQNEAQ (reference sequence). V was pared by 5 bases and J by 0 bases, with 16 bases between. CDR3 bases: TGTGCCAGCAGCATAACCGAAAATACACCGAACACCGGGGAGCTGTTTTTT. Translation: CASSITENTPNTGELFF.

The rearrangement uses TRBV11-2 and TRBJ2-4; the D gene is possibly TRBD1 (6 bases). The V and J ends lost 1 base and 9 bases respectively, with 22 bases between them. This CDR3 has 17 amino acids. CDR1 is SGHAT, CDR2 FQNNGV, per germline. The CDR3 DNA reads TGTGCCAGCAGCTTAGGACGAGGGGGAGAGACCAAAGGCATTCAGTACTTC. It specifies CASSLGRGGETKGIQYF.

The CDR3 DNA reads as TGCGCCAGCAGTGAAGAGGGACAGAAAAATGAAAAACTGTTTTTT. Protein product: CASSEEGQKNEKLFF. The chain uses TRBV5-1 and TRBJ1-4, with 7 nucleotides matching TRBD1. CDR1 and CDR2 (germline): SGHRS, YFSETQ. Trimming took 5 bases from V and 5 from J; bases not matched to a gene: 9. This CDR3 region has 15 residues.

This chain connects TRBV28 to TRBJ2-5; D gene unclear. The J call may be mistaken, given a closer DNA end match to TRBJ2-7. Germline-derived CDR1 and CDR2 are MDHEN and SYDVKM. The CDR3 runs 14 residues. CDR3 DNA: TGTGCCAGCAGTTTCGTGGGCAGGACCTACGAGCAGTACTTC. Its protein product is CASSFVGRTYEQYF.

The table lists this clonotype with a few counts. The chain combines TRBV3-1 with TRBJ2-2; TRBD2 is a possible D gene (6 bases). Germline V lookup: CDR1 LGHDT, CDR2 YNNKEL (reference sequence). The CDR3 is 20 amino acids. The V end lost 0 bases, the J end lost 9 bases, and 29 bases lay between the germline ends. The CDR3 loop is CASSQEGSKWVGRCRRELFF. The CDR3 DNA is TGTGCCAGCAGCCAAGAAGGTTCTAAGTGGGTGGGGAGGTGTCGTAGGGAGCTGTTTTTT.

This chain joins TRBV2 and TRBJ1-3; D gene uncertain. This CDR3 is 11 amino acids long. Per germline, CDR1 SNHLY and CDR2 FYNNEI. V dropped 2 bases and J dropped 5 bases, with 1 base sitting between them. The DNA of the CDR3 is TGTGCCAGCAGTGAACGAAACACCATATATTTT. Its translation is CASSERNTIYF.

The V and J genes are TRBV3-1 and TRBJ2-7; D is undetermined. Germline V gene sequence: CDR1 LGHDT, CDR2 YNNKEL (reference sequence). The CDR3 covers 12 residues. V was cut by 1 base and J by 2 bases, with 3 bases left in between. This CDR3 is CASSQATYEQYF. CDR3 DNA sequence: TGTGCCAGCAGCCAAGCAACCTACGAGCAGTACTTC.

The chain is built from TRBV6-1 and TRBJ2-5; 7 nucleotides agree with TRBD2. Losses at the gene ends were 11 bases for V and 2 bases for J; bases not matched to a gene: 8. The CDR3 spans 13 residues. Germline-derived CDR1 and CDR2 are MNHNS and SASEGT. CDR3 loop: CASESRGQETQYF. CDR3 bases: TGTGCCTCCGAATCGCGGGGGCAAGAGACCCAGTACTTC.

This sequence joins TRBV29-1 and TRBJ1-1, with D perhaps matching TRBD1 (6 bases). The CDR3 is 13 amino acids. Germline V gene lookup returns CDR1 SQVTM and CDR2 ANQGSEA. Trimming removed 8 bases from V and 1 base from J, with 14 bases in between. The CDR3: CSLKGGGNTEAFF. The CDR3 nucleotides read TGCAGCCTCAAAGGGGGAGGGAACACTGAAGCTTTCTTT.

The chain couples TRBV24-1 to TRBJ2-1; D perhaps matches TRBD1 (6 bases). The CDR3 spans 16 residues. Germline CDR1 and CDR2: KGHDR and SFDVKD. Trimming left V 3 bases short and J 4 bases short, with 15 bases between. CDR3 sequence: CATSDTRGSKYNEQFF. The DNA for the CDR3 is TGTGCCACCAGTGATACGAGGGGGAGCAAGTACAATGAGCAGTTCTTC.